Below, one TCR beta chain is given with its context. The antigen remains undetermined. Germline V gene lookup returns CDR1 LNHDA and CDR2 SQIVND (reference sequence). This CDR3 is 14 amino acids long. V trimming: 3 bases; J trimming: 2 bases; junction bases outside the gene matches: 3. The method was immunoSEQ multiplex PCR; TCRdb's version includes in-frame clones alone and lacks a portion of them. In the table there are more than 90,000 clones, around 89% of which are singletons. This record belongs to a study of cytomegalovirus exposure and HLA in healthy donors. The study's findings and limits: While the bulk of TCR sequences proved rare, some public TCRs turned up in many donors. A later analysis found first-cohort TCR clusters tended to co-occur in the 90 to 150 validation repertoires. Cytomegalovirus-associated TCR beta chains were listed, numbering 164. Using the classifier, cytomegalovirus status was reportedly diagnosed with high specificity and sensitivity.

Sample: PBMCs. The sequence derives from a young man in good health and CMV-seronegative. This chain connects TRBV19 to TRBJ2-7, with 8 bases that match TRBD1. The CDR3 DNA reads TGTGCCAGTAGTATGGGACAGGACCCCTACGAGCAGTACTTC. Translation: CASSMGQDPYEQYF.